The rows below give T cell receptor beta chains drawn from one sample of a study of T cells in Graves' hyperthyroidism and ophthalmopathy. TCRdb re-called the multiplex PCR reads with MiXCR, one entry per CDR3 protein. The sample carries approximately 530,000 distinct CDR3 sequences, roughly 21% recorded once. Sequencing used blood. These receptor sequences come from a man aged 40-55 years with Graves' ophthalmopathy. CDR3s include the opening cysteine and the closing phenylalanine or tryptophan. D genes are given only for firm matches. Expanded clones get a size class; other rows say once, few or many, or leave the size out.

abundance	v_gene	j_gene	d_gene	CDR3aa	CDR3nt
few	TRBV30	TRBJ2-3	.	CAWTGVNTQYF	TGTGCCTGGACAGGGGTTAATACGCAGTATTTT
many	TRBV12-3/TRBV12-4	TRBJ2-7	.	CASSLMGSTYEQYF	TGTGCCAGCAGTTTAATGGGGTCAACTTACGAGCAGTACTTC
few	TRBV30	TRBJ1-2	TRBD1	CAWISARGIGYTF	TGTGCCTGGATTTCGGCCAGGGGGATTGGCTACACCTTC
many	TRBV3-1	TRBJ2-7	.	CASSHSNYEQYF	TGTGCCAGCAGCCATTCTAACTACGAGCAGTACTTC
many	TRBV20-1	TRBJ2-5	TRBD2	CSALNVPGLGNQETQYF	TGCAGTGCTCTAAATGTTCCGGGACTAGGGAACCAAGAGACCCAGTACTTC
.	TRBV6-2/TRBV6-3	TRBJ2-1	.	CATEGGLGSYNEQFF	TGTGCCACCGAAGGGGGGCTCGGCTCCTACAATGAGCAGTTCTTC
many	TRBV5-1	TRBJ2-3	.	CASSLTTNTDTQYF	TGCGCCAGCAGCTTGACTACTAACACAGATACGCAGTATTTT
.	TRBV12-5	TRBJ2-7	TRBD1	CASASRRDRGLDEQYF	TGTGCTAGTGCCTCGAGACGGGACAGGGGGCTCGACGAGCAGTACTTC
.	TRBV12-3/TRBV12-4	TRBJ2-2	TRBD1	CACSLKTGVTGELFF	TGTGCCTGCAGTTTAAAGACAGGGGTCACCGGGGAGCTGTTTTTT
few	TRBV5-1	TRBJ2-1	TRBD2	CASSLFSGDLNEQFF	TGCGCCAGCAGCTTGTTTAGCGGGGATTTGAATGAGCAGTTCTTC
.	TRBV19	TRBJ2-5	.	CASSRDAGGTQYF	TGTGCCAGTAGTCGGGACGCCGGGGGGACCCAGTACTTC
.	TRBV9	TRBJ2-1	TRBD2	CASSVGGGAVYEQFF	TGTGCCAGCAGCGTAGGCGGGGGGGCGGTTTATGAGCAGTTCTTC
.	TRBV7-6	TRBJ1-6	.	CASSEGFTLHF	TGTGCCAGCAGCGAGGGGTTCACCCTCCACTTT
few	TRBV20-1	TRBJ2-1	.	CSARTDEQFF	TGCAGTGCTAGGACGGATGAGCAGTTCTTC
few	TRBV6-5	TRBJ1-2	.	CASSYSYPAGALGGYTF	TGTGCCAGCAGTTACTCGTATCCGGCAGGGGCGTTGGGTGGCTACACCTTC
.	TRBV7-2	TRBJ1-2	.	CASSLESSIYGYTF	TGTGCCAGCAGCTTAGAGTCCTCGATCTATGGCTACACCTTC
many	TRBV7-2	TRBJ1-5	TRBD1	CASSHGQGNQPQHF	TGTGCCAGCAGCCATGGACAGGGGAATCAGCCCCAGCATTTT
.	TRBV19	TRBJ1-2	TRBD1	CASSLPGQGRGGYTF	TGTGCCAGTAGCCTGCCGGGACAGGGGCGAGGAGGCTACACCTTC
.	TRBV27	TRBJ2-7	TRBD1	CASSSPDRINEQYF	TGTGCCAGCAGTTCCCCGGACAGGATCAACGAGCAGTACTTC
.	TRBV27	TRBJ2-3	TRBD2	CASSPRTSGRDTQYF	TGTGCCAGCAGCCCTCGGACTAGCGGGAGGGATACGCAGTATTTT
many	TRBV7-3	TRBJ2-2	TRBD2	CASSSGLAGGAGELFF	TGTGCCAGCAGCTCGGGACTAGCGGGAGGTGCCGGGGAGCTGTTTTTT
.	TRBV7-9	TRBJ1-3	.	CASSKAPGSFGNTIYF	TGTGCCAGCAGCAAGGCCCCAGGGAGCTTTGGAAACACCATATATTTT
many	TRBV12-3/TRBV12-4	TRBJ2-6	.	CASKNSGANVLTF	TGTGCCAGCAAAAACTCTGGGGCCAACGTCCTGACTTTC
few	TRBV6-2/TRBV6-3	TRBJ2-5	TRBD2	CASSYWGAGGLETQYF	TGTGCCAGCAGTTACTGGGGAGCGGGGGGGTTAGAGACCCAGTACTTC
.	TRBV19	TRBJ1-4	.	CASMRGFPNEKLFF	TGTGCCAGTATGCGAGGGTTTCCTAATGAAAAACTGTTTTTT
many	TRBV11-2	TRBJ1-4	.	CASSAPTNEKLFF	TGTGCCAGCAGCGCACCCACAAATGAAAAACTGTTTTTT
.	TRBV4-3	TRBJ1-2	TRBD1	CASSQDRQGFTWGYTF	TGCGCCAGCAGCCAAGATCGACAGGGATTTACGTGGGGCTACACCTTC
many	TRBV2	TRBJ1-4	.	CASSESSAGLNEKLFF	TGTGCCAGCAGTGAAAGCTCCGCAGGGCTGAATGAAAAACTGTTTTTT
many	TRBV5-1	TRBJ1-2	.	CASSLSGGDYGYTF	TGCGCCAGCAGCTTGTCCGGGGGTGACTATGGCTACACCTTC
few	TRBV14	TRBJ2-5	TRBD1	CASSLRTGSQETQYF	TGTGCCAGCAGCCTAAGGACAGGTTCACAAGAGACCCAGTACTTC
few	TRBV28	TRBJ2-7	.	CASSLRGRGLYYEQYF	TGTGCCAGCAGTCTCCGAGGCAGGGGCCTTTACTACGAGCAGTACTTC
few	TRBV15	TRBJ1-5	.	CATSREGVGNQPQHF	TGTGCCACCAGCAGAGAGGGGGTTGGCAATCAGCCCCAGCATTTT
.	TRBV5-8	TRBJ1-5	.	CASSINLLRGDQPQHF	TGTGCCAGCAGCATAAACCTACTCAGGGGTGATCAGCCCCAGCATTTT
few	TRBV7-8	TRBJ1-1	.	CASSLVRITEAFF	TGTGCCAGCAGCTTAGTAAGGATCACTGAAGCTTTCTTT
few	TRBV19	TRBJ2-7	.	CASSIPGQTYEQYF	TGTGCCAGTAGTATTCCGGGACAAACCTACGAGCAGTACTTC
.	TRBV7-6	TRBJ2-5	TRBD2	CASSWRGELETQYF	TGTGCCAGCAGCTGGCGGGGGGAGTTGGAGACCCAGTACTTC
.	TRBV4-1	TRBJ2-7	TRBD2	CASSQDWGGEQYF	TGCGCCAGCAGCCAAGATTGGGGAGGGGAGCAGTACTTC
.	TRBV9	TRBJ2-1	.	CASSPEGYHGNEQFF	TGTGCCAGCAGCCCAGAGGGATATCACGGCAATGAGCAGTTCTTC
.	TRBV29-1	TRBJ2-7	TRBD1	CSVGDRGDEQYF	TGCAGCGTGGGGGACAGGGGAGACGAGCAGTACTTC
few	TRBV6-1	TRBJ1-5	.	CASSTRRGAGQPQHF	TGTGCCAGCAGTACCCGGCGGGGGGCTGGACAGCCCCAGCATTTT
.	TRBV9	TRBJ2-2	.	CASSVGVVPITGELFF	TGTGCCAGCAGCGTAGGGGTAGTCCCTATCACCGGGGAGCTGTTTTTT
few	TRBV30	TRBJ1-5	.	CAWSVGTGTTVRQPQHF	TGTGCCTGGAGTGTGGGCACCGGGACAACCGTGAGGCAGCCCCAGCATTTT
few	TRBV6-1	TRBJ2-2	TRBD1	CASSYYPGTGVIAKSSGELFF	TGTGCCAGCAGTTATTACCCCGGGACAGGGGTAATAGCGAAGTCGTCCGGGGAGCTGTTTTTT
few	TRBV18	TRBJ1-2	.	CASSRGDDYTF	TGTGCCAGCTCACGTGGCGATGACTACACCTTC
few	TRBV27	TRBJ2-7	.	CASGAGTYEQYF	TGTGCCAGCGGGGCAGGAACCTACGAGCAGTACTTC
.	TRBV11-2	TRBJ2-6	.	CASSLDGLNSGANVLTF	TGTGCCAGCAGCTTAGATGGATTGAACTCTGGGGCCAACGTCCTGACTTTC
few	TRBV2	TRBJ2-2	.	CASSEGDSDFSANTGELFF	TGTGCCAGCAGTGAAGGGGACTCGGATTTCTCCGCGAACACCGGGGAGCTGTTTTTT
.	TRBV20-1	TRBJ1-2	.	CSAILPDSYGYTF	TGCAGTGCTATTCTTCCGGACAGCTATGGCTACACCTTC
.	TRBV27	TRBJ1-2	TRBD1	CASSLGRGSGYTF	TGTGCCAGCAGTTTGGGCAGGGGGAGTGGCTACACCTTC
few	TRBV29-1	TRBJ2-7	TRBD2	CSVPGTSGQTYEQYF	TGCAGCGTTCCCGGGACTAGCGGCCAGACCTACGAGCAGTACTTC
many	TRBV5-1	TRBJ2-3	.	CASSRDGDASTDTQYF	TGCGCCAGCAGCCGGGACGGGGACGCTAGCACAGATACGCAGTATTTT
many	TRBV7-2	TRBJ1-1	.	CASSWRGTNTEAFF	TGTGCCAGCAGCTGGAGGGGTACGAACACTGAAGCTTTCTTT
.	TRBV4-2	TRBJ2-1	.	CASSQDLAHYEQFF	TGTGCCAGCAGCCAAGATTTGGCGCACTATGAGCAGTTCTTC
.	TRBV19	TRBJ1-2	.	CASSTVPPDLYGYTF	TGTGCCAGTAGTACCGTACCACCCGATTTGTATGGCTACACCTTC
.	TRBV24-1	TRBJ2-5	TRBD2	CATSDSLAGGPRAETQYF	TGTGCCACCAGTGATTCGCTAGCGGGAGGGCCGAGGGCAGAGACCCAGTACTTC